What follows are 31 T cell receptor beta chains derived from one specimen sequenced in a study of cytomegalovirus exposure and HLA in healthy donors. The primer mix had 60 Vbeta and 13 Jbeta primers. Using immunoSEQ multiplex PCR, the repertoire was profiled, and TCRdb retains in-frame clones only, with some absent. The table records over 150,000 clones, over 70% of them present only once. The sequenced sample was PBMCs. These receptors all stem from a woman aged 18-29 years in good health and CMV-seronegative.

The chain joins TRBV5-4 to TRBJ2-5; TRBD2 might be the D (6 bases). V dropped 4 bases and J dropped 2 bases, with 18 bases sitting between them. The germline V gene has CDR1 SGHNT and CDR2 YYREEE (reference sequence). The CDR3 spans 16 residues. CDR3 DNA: TGTGCCAGCAGCCCCCCTGGGCGGGGTGGGCAAGAGACCCAGTACTTC. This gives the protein CASSPPGRGGQETQYF.

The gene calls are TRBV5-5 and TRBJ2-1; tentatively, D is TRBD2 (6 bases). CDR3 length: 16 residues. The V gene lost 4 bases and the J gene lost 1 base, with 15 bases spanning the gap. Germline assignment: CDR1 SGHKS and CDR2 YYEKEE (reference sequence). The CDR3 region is CASSEGLGGSYNEQFF. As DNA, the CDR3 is TGTGCCAGCAGCGAGGGACTCGGGGGTTCCTACAATGAGCAGTTCTTC.

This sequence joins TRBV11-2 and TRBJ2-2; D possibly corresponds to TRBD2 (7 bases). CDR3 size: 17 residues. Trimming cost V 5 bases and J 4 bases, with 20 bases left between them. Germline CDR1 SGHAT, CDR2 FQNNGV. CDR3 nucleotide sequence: TGTGCCAGCAGCCCTCGGGCGGCGGGGGCGACCACCGGGGAGCTGTTTTTT. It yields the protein CASSPRAAGATTGELFF.

CDR3 nucleotide sequence: TGTGCCAGCAGCCGGGGCGGGAGGAACACCGGGGAGCTGTTTTTT. Protein product: CASSRGGRNTGELFF. This chain uses TRBV2 with TRBJ2-2, with 7 bases that match TRBD2. The CDR3 covers 15 residues. Germline V gives CDR1 SNHLY, CDR2 FYNNEI. V dropped 6 bases and J dropped 1; count of bases not matched to a gene: 5. The variable domain in full, completed from reference TRBV2 and TRBJ2-2, reads EPEVTQTPSHQVTQMGQEVILRCVPISNHLYFYWYRQILGQKVEFLVSFYNNEISEKSEIFDDQFSVERPDGSNFTLKIRSTKLEDSAMYFCASSRGGRNTGELFFGEGSRLTVL.

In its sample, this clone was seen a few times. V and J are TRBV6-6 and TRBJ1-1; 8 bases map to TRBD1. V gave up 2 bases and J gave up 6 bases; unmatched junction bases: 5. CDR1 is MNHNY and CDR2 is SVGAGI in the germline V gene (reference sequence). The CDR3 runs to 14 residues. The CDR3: CASSYGQGESEAFF. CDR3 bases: TGTGCCAGCAGTTACGGACAGGGAGAGTCTGAAGCTTTCTTT.

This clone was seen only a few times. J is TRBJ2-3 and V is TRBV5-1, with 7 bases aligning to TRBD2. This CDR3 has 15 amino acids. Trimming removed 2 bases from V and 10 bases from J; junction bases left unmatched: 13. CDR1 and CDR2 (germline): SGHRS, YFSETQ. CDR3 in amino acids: CASSLERGARFAQYF. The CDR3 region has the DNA TGCGCCAGCAGCTTAGAGCGGGGAGCAAGATTTGCGCAGTATTTT.

CDR3 in amino acids: CASSTYSNQPQHF. The CDR3 nucleotides read TGTGCCAGCAGCACATATAGCAATCAGCCCCAGCATTTT. This chain links TRBV7-2 with TRBJ1-5; D remains unclear. The ends were cut back, 5 bases at V and 0 bases at J, with 5 bases in the middle. CDR1 and CDR2 from the germline V gene are SGHTA and FQGNSA. CDR3 length: 13 residues.

CDR3 nucleotide sequence: TGCGCCAGCAGCCAAGGGGGACAGGGGAACGAAAAACTGTTTTTT. It specifies CASSQGGQGNEKLFF. V is TRBV4-3 and J is TRBJ1-4; TRBD1 matches 10 bases. V shed 1 base and J 8 bases; nucleotides not matched to a gene: 4. This CDR3 contains 15 residues. Per germline, CDR1 LGHNA and CDR2 YSLEER.

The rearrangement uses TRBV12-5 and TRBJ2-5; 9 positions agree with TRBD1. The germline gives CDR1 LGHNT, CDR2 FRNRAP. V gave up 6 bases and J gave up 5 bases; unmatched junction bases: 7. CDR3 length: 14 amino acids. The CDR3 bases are TGTGCTAGTGGCCAATTCGACAGGGGGGAGACCCAGTACTTC. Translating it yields CASGQFDRGETQYF.

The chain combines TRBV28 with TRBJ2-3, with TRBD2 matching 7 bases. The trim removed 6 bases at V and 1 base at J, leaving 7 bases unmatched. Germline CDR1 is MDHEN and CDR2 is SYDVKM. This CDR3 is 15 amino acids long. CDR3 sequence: CASSPPTSGTDTQYF. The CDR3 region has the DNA TGTGCCAGCAGCCCCCCTACTAGCGGCACAGATACGCAGTATTTT.

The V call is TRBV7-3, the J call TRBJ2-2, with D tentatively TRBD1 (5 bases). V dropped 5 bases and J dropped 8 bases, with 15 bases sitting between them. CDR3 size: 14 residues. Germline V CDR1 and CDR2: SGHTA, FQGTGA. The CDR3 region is CASSPREGSGELFF. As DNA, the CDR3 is TGTGCCAGCAGCCCCAGGGAAGGGTCGGGGGAGCTGTTTTTT.

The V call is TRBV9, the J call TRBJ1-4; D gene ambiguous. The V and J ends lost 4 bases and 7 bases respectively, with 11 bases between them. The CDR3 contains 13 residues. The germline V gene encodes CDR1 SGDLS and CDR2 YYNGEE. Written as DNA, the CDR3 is TGTGCCAGCAGCTTAGGAGGGATTGAAAAACTGTTTTTT. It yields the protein CASSLGGIEKLFF.

The CDR3 sequence is CSVRISGNTIYF. The CDR3 DNA follows: TGCAGCGTCAGGATCTCTGGAAACACCATATATTTT. V gene TRBV29-1 combines with J gene TRBJ1-3; D is ambiguous. The germline V gene has CDR1 SQVTM and CDR2 ANQGSEA. The CDR3 consists of 12 residues. V shed 6 bases and J shed 0 bases, with 6 bases lying between them. The variable domain in full, completed from reference TRBV29-1 and TRBJ1-3, reads SAVISQKPSRDICQRGTSLTIQCQVDSQVTMMFWYRQQPGQSLTLIATANQGSEATYESGFVIDKFPISRPNLTFSTLTVSNMSPEDSSIYLCSVRISGNTIYFGEGSWLTVV.

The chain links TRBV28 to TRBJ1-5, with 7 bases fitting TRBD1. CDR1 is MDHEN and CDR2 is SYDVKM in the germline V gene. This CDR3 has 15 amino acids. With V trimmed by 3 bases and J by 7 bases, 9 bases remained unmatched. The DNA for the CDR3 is TGTGCCAGCAGTTTTCGGACAGGCCGCCGGCAGCCCCAGCATTTT. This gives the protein CASSFRTGRRQPQHF. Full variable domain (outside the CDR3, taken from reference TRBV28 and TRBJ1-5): DVKVTQSSRYLVKRTGEKVFLECVQDMDHENMFWYRQDPGLGLRLIYFSYDVKMKEKGDIPEGYSVSREKKERFSLILESASTNQTSMYLCASSFRTGRRQPQHFGDGTRLSIL.

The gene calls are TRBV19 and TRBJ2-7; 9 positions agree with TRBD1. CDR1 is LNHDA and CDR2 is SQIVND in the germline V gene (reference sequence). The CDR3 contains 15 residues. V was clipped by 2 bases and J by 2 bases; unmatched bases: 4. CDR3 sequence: CASSIWTGVTYEQYF. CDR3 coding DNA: TGTGCCAGTAGTATATGGACAGGGGTTACCTACGAGCAGTACTTC.

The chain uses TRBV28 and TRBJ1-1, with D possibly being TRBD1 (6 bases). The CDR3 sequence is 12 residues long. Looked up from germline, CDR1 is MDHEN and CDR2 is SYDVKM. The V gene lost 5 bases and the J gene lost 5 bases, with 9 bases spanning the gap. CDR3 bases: TGTGCCAGCAGTAACGGACAGACTGAAGCTTTCTTT. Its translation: CASSNGQTEAFF.

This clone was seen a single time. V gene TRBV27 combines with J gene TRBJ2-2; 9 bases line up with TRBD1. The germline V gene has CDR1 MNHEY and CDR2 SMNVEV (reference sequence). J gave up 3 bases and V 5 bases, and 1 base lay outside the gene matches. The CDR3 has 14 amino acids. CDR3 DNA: TGTGCCAGCAGTGACAGGGGGTACACCGGGGAGCTGTTTTTT. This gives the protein CASSDRGYTGELFF.

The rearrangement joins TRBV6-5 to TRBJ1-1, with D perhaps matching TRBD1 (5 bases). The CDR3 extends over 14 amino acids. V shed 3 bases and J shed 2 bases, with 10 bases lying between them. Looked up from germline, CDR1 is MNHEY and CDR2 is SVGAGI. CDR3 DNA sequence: TGTGCCAGCAGTTATGACGGGACTAACACTGAAGCTTTCTTT. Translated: CASSYDGTNTEAFF.

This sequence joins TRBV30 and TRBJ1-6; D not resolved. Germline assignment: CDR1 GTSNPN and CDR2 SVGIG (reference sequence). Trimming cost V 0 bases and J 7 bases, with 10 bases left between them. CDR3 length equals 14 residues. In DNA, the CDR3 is TGTGCCTGGAGTGTATTTAGGAGCAATTCACCCCTCCACTTT. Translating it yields CAWSVFRSNSPLHF.

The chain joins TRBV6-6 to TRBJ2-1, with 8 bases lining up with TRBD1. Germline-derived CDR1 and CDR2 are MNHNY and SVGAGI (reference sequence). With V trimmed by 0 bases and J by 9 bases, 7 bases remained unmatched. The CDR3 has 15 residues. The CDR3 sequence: CASSYSTGGSFEQFF. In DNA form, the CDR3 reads TGTGCCAGCAGTTACTCCACAGGGGGGTCGTTTGAGCAGTTCTTC.

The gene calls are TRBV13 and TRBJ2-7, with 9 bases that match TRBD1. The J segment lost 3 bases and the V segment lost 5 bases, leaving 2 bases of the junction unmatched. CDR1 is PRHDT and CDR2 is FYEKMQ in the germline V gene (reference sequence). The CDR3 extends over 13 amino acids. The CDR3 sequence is CASSTDRGYEQYF. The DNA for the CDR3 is TGTGCCAGCAGCACGGACAGGGGCTACGAGCAGTACTTC. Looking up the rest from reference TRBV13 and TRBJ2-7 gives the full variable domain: AAGVIQSPRHLIKEKRETATLKCYPIPRHDTVYWYQQGPGQDPQFLISFYEKMQSDKGSIPDRFSAQQFSDYHSELNMSSLELGDSALYFCASSTDRGYEQYFGPGTRLTVT.

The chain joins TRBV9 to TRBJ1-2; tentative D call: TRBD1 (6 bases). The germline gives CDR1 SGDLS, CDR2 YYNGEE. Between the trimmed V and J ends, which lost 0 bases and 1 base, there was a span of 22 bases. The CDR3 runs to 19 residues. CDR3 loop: CASSVGLQGSTGHNYGYTF. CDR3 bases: TGTGCCAGCAGCGTAGGCCTTCAGGGGAGCACGGGGCATAACTATGGCTACACCTTC.

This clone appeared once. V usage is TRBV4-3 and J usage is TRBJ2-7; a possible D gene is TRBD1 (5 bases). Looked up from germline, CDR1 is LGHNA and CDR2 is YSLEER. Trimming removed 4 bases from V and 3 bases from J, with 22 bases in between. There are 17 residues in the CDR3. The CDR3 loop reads CASSPALDISNNYEQYF. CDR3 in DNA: TGCGCCAGCAGCCCGGCCCTGGACATCTCCAACAACTACGAGCAGTACTTC.

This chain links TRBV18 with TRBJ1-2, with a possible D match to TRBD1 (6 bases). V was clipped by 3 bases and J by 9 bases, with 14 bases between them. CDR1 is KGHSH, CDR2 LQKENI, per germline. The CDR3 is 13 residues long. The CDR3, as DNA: TGTGCCAGCTCACCCGACAGGCCCGGGAGCTACACCTTC. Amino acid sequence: CASSPDRPGSYTF.

CDR3 residues: CASTSNEKLFF. CDR3 sequence (DNA): TGTGCCAGCACTTCCAATGAAAAACTGTTTTTT. The chain combines TRBV2 with TRBJ1-4, with unresolved D. Germline-derived CDR1 and CDR2 are SNHLY and FYNNEI. V was shortened by 7 bases and J by 5 bases, with 5 bases between the two germline ends. The CDR3 length is 11 residues.

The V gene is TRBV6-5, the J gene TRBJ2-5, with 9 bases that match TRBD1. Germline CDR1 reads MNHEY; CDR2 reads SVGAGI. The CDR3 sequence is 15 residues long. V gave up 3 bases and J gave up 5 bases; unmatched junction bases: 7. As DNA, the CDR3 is TGTGCCAGCAGTTATAGGACAGGGGCAGGGGAGACCCAGTACTTC. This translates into CASSYRTGAGETQYF.

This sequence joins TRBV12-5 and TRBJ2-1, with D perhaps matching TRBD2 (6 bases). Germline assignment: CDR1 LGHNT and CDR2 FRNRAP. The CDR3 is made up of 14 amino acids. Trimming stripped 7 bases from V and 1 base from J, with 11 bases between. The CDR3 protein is CASALGGSYNEQFF. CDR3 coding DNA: TGTGCTAGTGCCCTGGGGGGTTCCTACAATGAGCAGTTCTTC.

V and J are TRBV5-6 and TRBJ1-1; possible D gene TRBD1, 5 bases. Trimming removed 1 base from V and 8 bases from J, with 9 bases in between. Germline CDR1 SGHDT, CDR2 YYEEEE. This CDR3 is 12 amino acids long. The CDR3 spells CASSLPQGEAFF. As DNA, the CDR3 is TGTGCCAGCAGCTTGCCCCAGGGAGAAGCTTTCTTT. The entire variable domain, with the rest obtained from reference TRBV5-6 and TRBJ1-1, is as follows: DAGVTQSPTHLIKTRGQQVTLRCSPKSGHDTVSWYQQALGQGPQFIFQYYEEEERQRGNFPDRFSGHQFPNYSSELNVNALLLGDSALYLCASSLPQGEAFFGQGTRLTVV.

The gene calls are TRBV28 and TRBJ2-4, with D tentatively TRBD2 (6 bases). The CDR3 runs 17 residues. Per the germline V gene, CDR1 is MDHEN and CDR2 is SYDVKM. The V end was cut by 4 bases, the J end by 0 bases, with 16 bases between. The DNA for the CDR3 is TGTGCCAGCAGTTCCCAGGGACTTCTACTAGCCAAAAACATTCAGTACTTC. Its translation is CASSSQGLLLAKNIQYF.

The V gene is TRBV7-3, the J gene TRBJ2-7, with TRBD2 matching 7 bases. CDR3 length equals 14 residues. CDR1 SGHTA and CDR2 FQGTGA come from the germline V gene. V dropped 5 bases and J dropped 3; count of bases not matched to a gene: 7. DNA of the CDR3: TGTGCCAGCAGCGATCATGTAGCGGGCTACGAGCAGTACTTC. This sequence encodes CASSDHVAGYEQYF.

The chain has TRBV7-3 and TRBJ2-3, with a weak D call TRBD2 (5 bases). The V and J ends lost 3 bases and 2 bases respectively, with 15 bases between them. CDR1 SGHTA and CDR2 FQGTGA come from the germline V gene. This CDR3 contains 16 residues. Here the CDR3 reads CASSFTRAATTDTQYF. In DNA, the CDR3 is TGTGCCAGCAGCTTTACTAGGGCGGCGACCACAGATACGCAGTATTTT.